A selection of T cell receptor beta chains follows, all from one sample in a study of cytomegalovirus exposure and HLA in healthy donors. Data came from immunoSEQ multiplex PCR; TCRdb stores just in-frame clones and leaves some out. The sample holds roughly 100,000 clones, 69% seen once. The sequenced sample consisted of PBMCs. The receptors here all came from a man in his thirties or forties in good health and CMV-seronegative. Each CDR3 is given with its conserved first and last residue. A D gene is named only where the DNA matches it firmly. Rows give clone size only sometimes, using once, few, many, or a class for an expanded clone.

CDR3 DNA,CDR3 protein,D gene,V gene,J gene,clone size
TGTGCCAGCAGTGCCTTCAGCGACTCTGGAAACACCATATATTTT,CASSAFSDSGNTIYF,NA,TRBV25-1,TRBJ1-3,NA
TGCGCCAGCAGCCCGCGGACAGTTCCTCTTAACTATGGCTACACCTTC,CASSPRTVPLNYGYTF,NA,TRBV5-1,TRBJ1-2,NA
TGTGCCAGCAGCTTGGATTTTGGTGCGGGAGTGGCGGACAATGAGCAGTTCTTC,CASSLDFGAGVADNEQFF,TRBD2,TRBV5-8,TRBJ2-1,once
TGCAGCGTTGCTGGGGAGGGCACAGATACGCAGTATTTT,CSVAGEGTDTQYF,NA,TRBV29-1,TRBJ2-3,NA
TGTGCCAGCAGCCAAGATCGCAGGGCCGAGCAGTACTTC,CASSQDRRAEQYF,NA,TRBV14,TRBJ2-7,NA
TGTGCCAGCAGCTTGGCGGCAAAGGGGGTGACGCAGTATTTT,CASSLAAKGVTQYF,NA,TRBV5-8,TRBJ2-3,few
TGCAGCGTAGCTGACAGGTGGGATCAAGAGACCCAGTACTTC,CSVADRWDQETQYF,NA,TRBV29-1,TRBJ2-5,NA
TGCGCCAGCAGCTTGCAGGGTGACGGGGAGCTGTTTTTT,CASSLQGDGELFF,NA,TRBV5-1,TRBJ2-2,NA
TGTGCCTGGACCCAGGACAGGGTCAATTCACCCCTCCACTTT,CAWTQDRVNSPLHF,TRBD1,TRBV30,TRBJ1-6,NA
TGTGCCAGCAGCTTATTCCGGACTAAGACCACCGGGGAGCTGTTTTTT,CASSLFRTKTTGELFF,NA,TRBV7-2,TRBJ2-2,NA
TGTGCCAGCAGCCTTGGACTAGCGGACCCACGGGCAGAGACCCAGTACTTC,CASSLGLADPRAETQYF,TRBD2,TRBV11-2,TRBJ2-5,NA
TGTGCCAGTAGTATAGACGGTACTAACTATGGCTACACCTTC,CASSIDGTNYGYTF,NA,TRBV19,TRBJ1-2,NA
TGTGCCAGCAGTTCCCCGGGACAGGGGGCCAATGGCTACACCTTC,CASSSPGQGANGYTF,TRBD1,TRBV6-5,TRBJ1-2,NA
TGCGCCAGCAGCGCCTCGACAGGGAGGTACGAGCAGTACTTC,CASSASTGRYEQYF,NA,TRBV5-1,TRBJ2-7,once
TGTTCCAGCAGCGGCCACATCCGGGAATCTGGGGCCAACGTCCTGACTTTC,CSSSGHIRESGANVLTF,NA,TRBV7-9,TRBJ2-6,once
TGTGCCAGCTCTCTCGGACAGGCGGAGACCCAGTACTTC,CASSLGQAETQYF,TRBD1,TRBV18,TRBJ2-5,once
TGTGCCAGCAGTGAAGGGTCTAGCGGGAGGTCTGAGCAGTTCTTC,CASSEGSSGRSEQFF,TRBD2,TRBV6-1,TRBJ2-1,once
TGTGCCAGCAATGAGATATTCTACAATGAGCAGTTCTTC,CASNEIFYNEQFF,NA,TRBV5-6,TRBJ2-1,NA
TGTGCCAGCAGTTTTGTTGACTCAACCTACGAGCAGTACTTC,CASSFVDSTYEQYF,NA,TRBV27,TRBJ2-7,NA
TGTGCCAGCTCACCACCAGAGAGGTATGGCTACACCTTC,CASSPPERYGYTF,NA,TRBV18,TRBJ1-2,NA
TGTGCCAGCAGCCCCAGGGGGGACTACAATGAGCAGTTCTTC,CASSPRGDYNEQFF,NA,TRBV4-2,TRBJ2-1,few
TGTGCCAGCAGCTTAGATGTGGGGAGGGGGGGCGAGCAGTACTTC,CASSLDVGRGGEQYF,NA,TRBV7-2,TRBJ2-7,NA
TGTGCCAGCAGCCCACTAGGGACTAGCAATGAGCAGTTCTTC,CASSPLGTSNEQFF,TRBD2,TRBV14,TRBJ2-1,NA
TGTGCCAGCAGTCAAAAGCCCCCGAATCCAGCGGGAGTCATGGTCGATGAGCAGTTCTTC,CASSQKPPNPAGVMVDEQFF,TRBD2,TRBV27,TRBJ2-1,NA
TGTGCCAGCACCTCCTCGGGGTTATCTAGTCAGCCCCAGCATTTT,CASTSSGLSSQPQHF,NA,TRBV28,TRBJ1-5,NA
TGCAGCGGATCGGGACAGAAGAACACTGAAGCTTTCTTT,CSGSGQKNTEAFF,TRBD1,TRBV29-1,TRBJ1-1,few
TGTGCCAGCAGTGAGTTGCCTAGCGGCACCTACGAGCAGTACTTC,CASSELPSGTYEQYF,TRBD2,TRBV2,TRBJ2-7,NA
TGTGCCAGCAGCTTAGAAGCGGGGGCAGGAATCTATGGCTACACCTTC,CASSLEAGAGIYGYTF,NA,TRBV7-6,TRBJ1-2,NA
TGTGCCAGCAGCTTGGGCCCGGGACAGAACACCGGGGAGCTGTTTTTT,CASSLGPGQNTGELFF,NA,TRBV5-5,TRBJ2-2,NA
TGCGCCAGCGGCCAGGCGCCGGAACCCGGAGAGACCCAGTACTTC,CASGQAPEPGETQYF,NA,TRBV5-1,TRBJ2-5,NA
TGTGCCAGCAGCACCCGGGACAGGAGTACCTTGAACACTGAAGCTTTCTTT,CASSTRDRSTLNTEAFF,TRBD1,TRBV7-2,TRBJ1-1,few
TGTGCCAGCAGGGACATGACAGGGCCCCAGCATTTT,CASRDMTGPQHF,NA,TRBV2,TRBJ1-5,NA
TGTGCCAGCAGCTTTAGCGGGACCTACGAGCAGTACTTC,CASSFSGTYEQYF,TRBD2,TRBV7-2,TRBJ2-7,NA